This is a list of T cell receptor beta chains from one sample in a study of beta chain features in type 1 diabetes. Here immunoSEQ multiplex PCR was the method, and the copy in TCRdb shows in-frame clones only, minus some. The repertoire includes a few hundred thousand clones, over 12% of them detected once, and approximately 0.02% sits in the top ten. The sequencing input was naive CD4+ T cells from blood. The receptors derive from a young woman in good health. The CDR3 runs from the conserved cysteine through the conserved F or W. A D gene is named only where the DNA matches it firmly. The size entry is marked missing in some rows and otherwise reads once, few, many or a size class.

v_gene	j_gene	abundance	d_gene	CDR3aa	CDR3nt
TRBV10-3	TRBJ1-1	few	-	CAISDQTSEAFF	TGTGCCATCAGTGATCAGACATCCGAAGCTTTCTTT
TRBV18	TRBJ1-5	few	-	CASRQVSDQPQHF	TGTGCCAGCCGACAGGTCAGCGATCAGCCCCAGCATTTT
TRBV4-1	TRBJ2-5	-	TRBD2	CASSHYPPSGSPETQYF	TGCGCCAGCAGCCACTACCCCCCTAGCGGGAGTCCGGAGACCCAGTACTTC
TRBV5-4	TRBJ2-1	-	TRBD2	CASSSAGTSSLREQFF	TGTGCCAGCAGCTCGGCCGGGACTAGCTCGCTTAGGGAGCAGTTCTTC
TRBV6-6	TRBJ2-7	-	-	CASSPGQFTYEQYF	TGTGCCAGCAGTCCCGGACAGTTTACCTACGAGCAGTACTTC
TRBV6-1	TRBJ2-2	-	TRBD2	CASSGPGLASTGELFF	TGTGCCAGCAGTGGACCGGGACTAGCGAGCACCGGGGAGCTGTTTTTT
TRBV4-1	TRBJ2-2	-	TRBD2	CASSQGGLAGVISGELFF	TGCGCCAGCAGCCAGGGGGGACTAGCGGGAGTGATATCCGGGGAGCTGTTTTTT
TRBV4-1	TRBJ2-3	-	TRBD2	CASSQNGLAGAPDTQYF	TGCGCCAGCAGCCAGAACGGACTAGCGGGAGCCCCAGATACGCAGTATTTT
TRBV6-5	TRBJ1-1	few	-	CASSSAQAPNTEAFF	TGTGCCAGCAGCTCTGCACAGGCGCCGAACACTGAAGCTTTCTTT
TRBV13	TRBJ2-7	few	TRBD1	CASSLGGNRGYEQYF	TGTGCCAGCAGCTTAGGGGGAAACAGGGGTTACGAGCAGTACTTC
TRBV7-3	TRBJ2-3	-	TRBD2	CASSRRTSGSTDTQYF	TGTGCCAGCAGCCGTCGGACTAGCGGTTCCACAGATACGCAGTATTTT
TRBV30	TRBJ1-2	-	TRBD1	CAWSSQDRGLNYGYTF	TGTGCCTGGAGTTCCCAGGACAGGGGGCTCAACTATGGCTACACCTTC
TRBV27	TRBJ2-5	few	TRBD2	CASRGLAGVKTQYF	TGTGCCAGCAGAGGACTAGCGGGAGTAAAGACCCAGTACTTC
TRBV7-9	TRBJ2-4	few	-	CASSRGRVGKNIQYF	TGTGCCAGCAGCCGAGGGCGAGTGGGCAAAAACATTCAGTACTTC
TRBV4-2	TRBJ2-7	few	-	CASSQEWWGVYEQYF	TGTGCCAGCAGCCAAGAATGGTGGGGCGTCTACGAGCAGTACTTC
TRBV18	TRBJ2-5	-	-	CASSPRNSKETQYF	TGTGCCAGCTCACCACGGAACAGCAAAGAGACCCAGTACTTC
TRBV19	TRBJ2-5	-	TRBD1	CASSMGQTRRETQYF	TGTGCCAGTAGTATGGGACAGACCCGCCGGGAGACCCAGTACTTC
TRBV19	TRBJ1-2	-	TRBD1	CASSQSWTGVNGYTF	TGTGCCAGTAGTCAATCTTGGACAGGTGTCAATGGCTACACCTTC
TRBV18	TRBJ1-5	few	-	CASSPPRAAGNNQPQHF	TGTGCCAGCTCACCACCTAGGGCGGCAGGGAACAATCAGCCCCAGCATTTT
TRBV28	TRBJ2-7	-	TRBD2	CASSPFTRLAPSSYEQYF	TGTGCCAGCAGTCCCTTCACCAGACTAGCCCCGAGCTCCTACGAGCAGTACTTC
TRBV7-9	TRBJ2-1	few	-	CASSPTASEQFF	TGTGCCAGCAGCCCGACTGCGAGTGAGCAGTTCTTC
TRBV30	TRBJ2-1	few	-	CAWSLESSYNEQFF	TGTGCCTGGAGTCTGGAGAGCTCCTACAATGAGCAGTTCTTC
TRBV9	TRBJ2-5	-	-	CASSVALSVQETQYF	TGTGCCAGCAGCGTAGCACTATCGGTTCAAGAGACCCAGTACTTC
TRBV7-9	TRBJ1-1	-	-	CASSLKDSKNTEAFF	TGTGCCAGCAGCTTAAAGGATAGCAAGAACACTGAAGCTTTCTTT
TRBV29-1	TRBJ2-7	few	TRBD2	CSVALYPPRGEKGEQYF	TGCAGCGTTGCCCTTTACCCCCCTCGGGGGGAAAAGGGCGAGCAGTACTTC
TRBV6-1	TRBJ2-3	-	TRBD1	CASSDRGTTDTQYF	TGTGCCAGCAGTGACAGGGGGACCACAGATACGCAGTATTTT
TRBV5-1	TRBJ2-5	few	TRBD2	CASSTFLAAEETQYF	TGCGCCAGCAGCACATTTCTAGCGGCCGAAGAGACCCAGTACTTC
TRBV4-3	TRBJ2-1	-	-	CASSQEGAYNEQFF	TGCGCCAGCAGCCAAGAGGGGGCTTACAATGAGCAGTTCTTC
TRBV2	TRBJ2-1	-	-	CASPRRPEGHEQFF	TGTGCCAGCCCTCGAAGGCCGGAGGGGCATGAGCAGTTCTTC
TRBV30	TRBJ2-1	-	-	CAWSLGPYNEQFF	TGTGCCTGGAGTCTTGGCCCCTACAATGAGCAGTTCTTC
TRBV28	TRBJ2-4	-	-	CASSPFGIAKNIQYF	TGTGCCAGCAGCCCCTTCGGGATTGCCAAAAACATTCAGTACTTC
TRBV7-2	TRBJ1-4	-	-	CASTSRADSGEKLFF	TGTGCCAGCACCTCCCGTGCGGACAGTGGTGAAAAACTGTTTTTT
TRBV6-5	TRBJ2-1	-	TRBD2	CASILGLAGAWFF	TGTGCCAGCATACTGGGACTAGCGGGAGCATGGTTCTTC